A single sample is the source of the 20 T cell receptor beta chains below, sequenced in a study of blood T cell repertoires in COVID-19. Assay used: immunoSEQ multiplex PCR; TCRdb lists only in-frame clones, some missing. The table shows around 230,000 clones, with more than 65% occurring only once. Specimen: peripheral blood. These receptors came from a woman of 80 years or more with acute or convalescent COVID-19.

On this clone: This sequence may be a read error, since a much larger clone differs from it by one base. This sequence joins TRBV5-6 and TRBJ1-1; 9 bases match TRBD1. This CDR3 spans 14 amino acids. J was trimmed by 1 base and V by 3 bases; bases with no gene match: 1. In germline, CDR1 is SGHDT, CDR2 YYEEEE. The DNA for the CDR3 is TGTGCCAGCAGCTGGACAGGGGCGAACACTGAAGCTTTCTTT. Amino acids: CASSWTGANTEAFF.

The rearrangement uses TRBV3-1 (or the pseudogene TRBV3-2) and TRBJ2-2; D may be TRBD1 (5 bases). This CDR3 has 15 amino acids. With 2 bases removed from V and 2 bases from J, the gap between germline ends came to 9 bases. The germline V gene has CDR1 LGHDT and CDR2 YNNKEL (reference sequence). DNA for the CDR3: TGTGCCAGCAGCCAATTTAGGGGAAACACCGGGGAGCTGTTTTTT. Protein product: CASSQFRGNTGELFF.

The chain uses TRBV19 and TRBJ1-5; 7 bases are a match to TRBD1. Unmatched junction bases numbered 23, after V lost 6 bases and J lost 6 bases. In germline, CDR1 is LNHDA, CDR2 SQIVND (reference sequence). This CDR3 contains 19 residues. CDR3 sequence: CASRGLPGASDRVSQPQHF. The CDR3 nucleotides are TGTGCCAGTAGAGGGCTTCCTGGGGCAAGCGACAGGGTAAGTCAGCCCCAGCATTTT.

Here the CDR3 reads CASSESRGLEAFF. Here the CDR3 DNA reads TGTGCCAGCAGTGAAAGCAGGGGGCTTGAAGCTTTCTTT. This chain uses TRBV2 with TRBJ1-1, with TRBD1 identical over 8 bases. The V and J ends lost 2 bases and 7 bases, in that order; junction bases with no gene match: 3. Germline V lookup: CDR1 SNHLY, CDR2 FYNNEI. This CDR3 region has 13 residues. Combining the CDR3 with reference TRBV2 and TRBJ1-1 gives the whole variable domain EPEVTQTPSHQVTQMGQEVILRCVPISNHLYFYWYRQILGQKVEFLVSFYNNEISEKSEIFDDQFSVERPDGSNFTLKIRSTKLEDSAMYFCASSESRGLEAFFGQGTRLTVV.

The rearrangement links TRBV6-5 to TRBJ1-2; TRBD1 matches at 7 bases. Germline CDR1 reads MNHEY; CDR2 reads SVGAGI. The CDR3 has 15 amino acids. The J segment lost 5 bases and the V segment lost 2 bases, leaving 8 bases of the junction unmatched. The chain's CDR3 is CASSYADRVSYGYTF. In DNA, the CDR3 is TGTGCCAGCAGTTACGCCGACAGGGTGTCTTATGGCTACACCTTC.

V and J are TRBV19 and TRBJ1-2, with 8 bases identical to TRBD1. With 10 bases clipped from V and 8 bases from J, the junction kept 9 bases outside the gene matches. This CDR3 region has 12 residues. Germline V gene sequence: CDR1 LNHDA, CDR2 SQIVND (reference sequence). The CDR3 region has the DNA TGTGCCACCCACGGACAGGGTAGAGGCTACACCTTC. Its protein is CATHGQGRGYTF.

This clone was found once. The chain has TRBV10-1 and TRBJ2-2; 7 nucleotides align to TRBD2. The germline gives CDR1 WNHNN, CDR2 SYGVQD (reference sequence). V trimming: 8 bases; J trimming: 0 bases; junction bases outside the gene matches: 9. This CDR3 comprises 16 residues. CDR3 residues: CASSEAAGANTGELFF. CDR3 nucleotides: TGCGCCAGCTCGGAGGCCGCGGGGGCGAACACCGGGGAGCTGTTTTTT.

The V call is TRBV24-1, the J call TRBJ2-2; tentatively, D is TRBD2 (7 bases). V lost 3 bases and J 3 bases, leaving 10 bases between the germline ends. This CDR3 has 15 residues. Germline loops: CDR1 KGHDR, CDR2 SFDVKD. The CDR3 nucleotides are TGTGCCACCAGTGATGCGGGGGCGTACACCGGGGAGCTGTTTTTT. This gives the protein CATSDAGAYTGELFF.

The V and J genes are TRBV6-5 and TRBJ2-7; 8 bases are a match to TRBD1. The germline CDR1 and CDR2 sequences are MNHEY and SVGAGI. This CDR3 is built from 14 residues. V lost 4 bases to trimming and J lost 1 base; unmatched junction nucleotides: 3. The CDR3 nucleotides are TGTGCCAGCAGTTCTTGGACAGGGTCCTACGAGCAGTACTTC. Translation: CASSSWTGSYEQYF.

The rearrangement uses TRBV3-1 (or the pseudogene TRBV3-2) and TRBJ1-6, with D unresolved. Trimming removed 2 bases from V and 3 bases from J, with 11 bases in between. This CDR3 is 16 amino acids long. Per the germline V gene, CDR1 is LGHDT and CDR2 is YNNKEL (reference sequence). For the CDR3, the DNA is TGTGCCAGCAGCCAAAGAGGTGCAGTCTATAATTCACCCCTCCACTTT. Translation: CASSQRGAVYNSPLHF.

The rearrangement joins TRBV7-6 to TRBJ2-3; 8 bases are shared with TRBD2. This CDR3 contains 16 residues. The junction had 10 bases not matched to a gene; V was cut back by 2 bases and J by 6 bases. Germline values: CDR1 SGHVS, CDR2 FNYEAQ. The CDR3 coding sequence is TGTGCCAGCAGCTTATCTTCCAGCGGGGGTTACGATACGCAGTATTTT. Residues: CASSLSSSGGYDTQYF.

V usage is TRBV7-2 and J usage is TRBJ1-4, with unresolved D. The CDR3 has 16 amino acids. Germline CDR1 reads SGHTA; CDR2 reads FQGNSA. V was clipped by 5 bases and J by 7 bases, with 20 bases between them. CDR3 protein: CASSHPPGSNPEKLFF. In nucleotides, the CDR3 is TGTGCCAGCAGCCATCCCCCAGGCTCCAATCCTGAAAAACTGTTTTTT.

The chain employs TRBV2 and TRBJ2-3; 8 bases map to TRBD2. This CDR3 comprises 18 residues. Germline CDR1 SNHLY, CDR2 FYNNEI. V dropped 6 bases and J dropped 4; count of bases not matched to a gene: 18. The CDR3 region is CASRATGTRSRRSDTQYF. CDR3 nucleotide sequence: TGTGCCAGCAGGGCAACCGGGACTAGAAGTCGTCGGTCAGATACGCAGTATTTT.

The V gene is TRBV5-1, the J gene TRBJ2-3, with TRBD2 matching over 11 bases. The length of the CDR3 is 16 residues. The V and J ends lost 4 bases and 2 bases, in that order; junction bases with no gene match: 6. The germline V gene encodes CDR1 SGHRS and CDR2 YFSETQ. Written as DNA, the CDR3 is TGCGCCAGCAGCGATTTAGCGGGGGGGGCCACAGATACGCAGTATTTT. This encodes CASSDLAGGATDTQYF.

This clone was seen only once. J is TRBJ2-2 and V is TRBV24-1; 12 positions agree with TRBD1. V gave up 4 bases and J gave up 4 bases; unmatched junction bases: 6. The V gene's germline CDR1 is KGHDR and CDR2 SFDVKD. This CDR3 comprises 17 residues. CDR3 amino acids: CATSEPGTGGLTGELFF. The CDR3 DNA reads TGTGCCACCAGTGAGCCCGGGACAGGGGGCCTCACCGGGGAGCTGTTTTTT.

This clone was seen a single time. CDR3 region: CASSSPSGRGADEQFF. The CDR3, as DNA: TGTGCCAGCAGTTCCCCCTCGGGGCGGGGAGCGGATGAGCAGTTCTTC. This chain connects TRBV6-2 or TRBV6-3 to TRBJ2-1; the D gene is possibly TRBD2 (6 bases). The V gene's germline CDR1 is MNHEY and CDR2 SVGEGT. Deletions cut 4 bases from V and 8 bases from J, with 21 bases between. This CDR3 is 16 amino acids long.

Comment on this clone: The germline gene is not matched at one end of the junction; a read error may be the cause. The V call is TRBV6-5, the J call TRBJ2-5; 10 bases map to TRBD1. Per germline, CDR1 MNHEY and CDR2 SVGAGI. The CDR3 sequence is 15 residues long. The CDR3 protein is CASSYSKSGTGAFHF. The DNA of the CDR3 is TGTGCCAGCAGTTACTCGAAGTCCGGGACAGGGGCCTTTCACTTC.

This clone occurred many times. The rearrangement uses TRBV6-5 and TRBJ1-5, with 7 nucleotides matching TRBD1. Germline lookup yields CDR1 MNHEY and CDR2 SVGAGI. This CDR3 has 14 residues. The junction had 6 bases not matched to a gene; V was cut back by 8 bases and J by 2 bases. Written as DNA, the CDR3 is TGTGCCAGCGTAAGTGACAGGGGCAATCAGCCCCAGCATTTT. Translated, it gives CASVSDRGNQPQHF.

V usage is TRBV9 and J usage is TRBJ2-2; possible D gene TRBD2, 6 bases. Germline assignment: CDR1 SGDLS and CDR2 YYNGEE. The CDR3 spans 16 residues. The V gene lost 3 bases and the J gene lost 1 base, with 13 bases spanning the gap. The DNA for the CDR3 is TGTGCCAGCAGCGAGACCCCAGCGGGGAACACCGGGGAGCTGTTTTTT. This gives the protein CASSETPAGNTGELFF.

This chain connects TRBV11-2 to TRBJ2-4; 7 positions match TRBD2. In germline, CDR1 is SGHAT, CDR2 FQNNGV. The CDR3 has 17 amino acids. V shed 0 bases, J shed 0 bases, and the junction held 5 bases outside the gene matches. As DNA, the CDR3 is TGTGCCAGCAGCTTAGATCCCCCTAGCGGAGCCAAAAACATTCAGTACTTC. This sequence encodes CASSLDPPSGAKNIQYF.